This T cell receptor (beta chain) is drawn from a study of T-cell reconstitution after alpha-beta-depleted transplantation in children. V was clipped by 5 bases and J by 2 bases; unmatched bases: 11. CDR1 SQVTM and CDR2 ANQGSEA come from the germline V gene. This CDR3 is 15 amino acids long. This clonotype has a handful of counts. The TCRbeta library was prepared with unique molecular identifiers. TCRdb independently ran MiXCR on the PCR reads; one entry per CDR3 protein. The sample has about 240,000 distinct CDR3 sequences, around 25% seen once. The specimen comprised PBMCs, sampled before TCRalphabeta/CD19-depleted stem cell transplant. This clonotype originated in a girl under 10 years old with Fanconi anemia, due to receive a stem cell transplant. V usage is TRBV29-1 and J usage is TRBJ2-5; TRBD1 aligns across 7 bases. DNA for the CDR3: TGCAGCGTTCCCCCCAGACAGGGATCGCAAGAGACCCAGTACTTC. Translation: CSVPPRQGSQETQYF. The whole variable domain, filled in from reference TRBV29-1 and TRBJ2-5, reads SAVISQKPSRDICQRGTSLTIQCQVDSQVTMMFWYRQQPGQSLTLIATANQGSEATYESGFVIDKFPISRPNLTFSTLTVSNMSPEDSSIYLCSVPPRQGSQETQYFGPGTRLLVL.